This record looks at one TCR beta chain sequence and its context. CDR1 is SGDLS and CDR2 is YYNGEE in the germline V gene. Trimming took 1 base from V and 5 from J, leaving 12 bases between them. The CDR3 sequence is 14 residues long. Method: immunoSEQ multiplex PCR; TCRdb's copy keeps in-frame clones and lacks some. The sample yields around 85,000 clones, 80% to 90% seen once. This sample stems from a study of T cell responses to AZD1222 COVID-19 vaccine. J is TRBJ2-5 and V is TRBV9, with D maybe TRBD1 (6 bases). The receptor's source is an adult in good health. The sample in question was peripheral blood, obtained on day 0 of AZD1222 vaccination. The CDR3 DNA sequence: TGTGCCAGCAGCGTAAGGGGGTTCGGGGAGACCCAGTACTTC. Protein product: CASSVRGFGETQYF.